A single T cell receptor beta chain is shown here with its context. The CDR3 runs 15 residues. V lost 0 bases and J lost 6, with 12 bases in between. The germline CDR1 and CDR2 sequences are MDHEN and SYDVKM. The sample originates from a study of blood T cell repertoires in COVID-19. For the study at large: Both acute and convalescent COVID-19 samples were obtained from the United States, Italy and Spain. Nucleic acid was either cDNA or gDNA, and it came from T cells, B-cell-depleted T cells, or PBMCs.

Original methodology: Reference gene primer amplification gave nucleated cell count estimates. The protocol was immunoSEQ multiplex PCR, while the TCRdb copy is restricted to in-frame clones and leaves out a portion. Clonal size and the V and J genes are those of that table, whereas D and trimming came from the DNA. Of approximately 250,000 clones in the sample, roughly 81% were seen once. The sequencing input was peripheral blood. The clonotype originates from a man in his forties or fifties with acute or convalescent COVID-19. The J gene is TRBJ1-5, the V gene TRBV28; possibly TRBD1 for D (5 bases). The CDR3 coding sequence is TGTGCCAGCAGTTTATGGGGGACTAGGAGTCAGCCCCAGCATTTT. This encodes CASSLWGTRSQPQHF. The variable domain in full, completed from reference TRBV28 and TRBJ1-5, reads DVKVTQSSRYLVKRTGEKVFLECVQDMDHENMFWYRQDPGLGLRLIYFSYDVKMKEKGDIPEGYSVSREKKERFSLILESASTNQTSMYLCASSLWGTRSQPQHFGDGTRLSIL.